Listed below are T cell receptor beta chains from one sample, sequenced in a study of CD8 T cells in ankylosing spondylitis. MiXCR, applied by TCRdb to the 5' RACE reads, yields one record per CDR3 protein. The sample contains approximately 39,000 distinct CDR3 sequences, about 10% of which appear only once. Sequencing input: synovial fluid, either unsorted or a sorted T cell fraction (not recorded which). These receptors originate from a male donor with ankylosing spondylitis. The CDR3 runs from the conserved cysteine through the conserved F or W. Fields, in order: J gene, clone size, D gene, V gene, CDR3 DNA, CDR3 protein. The D gene is left open where the match is weak. Expanded clones are given a class, and other clones once, few, many or no size at all.

J gene: TRBJ2-1; clone size: many; D gene: TRBD2; V gene: TRBV7-9; CDR3 DNA: TGTGCCAGCAGCTCGGGACTAGCGGGAACGGAGCAGTTCTTC; CDR3 protein: CASSSGLAGTEQFF
J gene: TRBJ2-2; clone size: few; D gene: TRBD1; V gene: TRBV5-1; CDR3 DNA: TGCGCCAGCAGCTCACAGGGGGCGCACACCGGGGAGCTGTTTTTT; CDR3 protein: CASSSQGAHTGELFF
J gene: TRBJ2-3; clone size: few; D gene: .; V gene: TRBV3-1; CDR3 DNA: TGTGCCAGCAGCCAAAAACCGGGACGACGCGTAGATACGCAGTATTTT; CDR3 protein: CASSQKPGRRVDTQYF
J gene: TRBJ1-1; clone size: few; D gene: TRBD1; V gene: TRBV29-1; CDR3 DNA: TGCAGCGTTTCCCGGACAGGGGAAATGAACACTGAAGCTTTCTTT; CDR3 protein: CSVSRTGEMNTEAFF
J gene: TRBJ1-1; clone size: .; D gene: .; V gene: TRBV10-3; CDR3 DNA: TGTGCCATCGGGGAGGGGGTAGACACTGAAGCTTTCTTT; CDR3 protein: CAIGEGVDTEAFF
J gene: TRBJ2-7; clone size: .; D gene: .; V gene: TRBV16; CDR3 DNA: TGTGCCAGCAGCCCACCCGACAGGCGCCCCTACGAGCAGTACTTC; CDR3 protein: CASSPPDRRPYEQYF
J gene: TRBJ2-3; clone size: many; D gene: .; V gene: TRBV2; CDR3 DNA: TGTGCCAGCAGGTACACAGATACGCAGTATTTT; CDR3 protein: CASRYTDTQYF
J gene: TRBJ2-1; clone size: .; D gene: TRBD1; V gene: TRBV28; CDR3 DNA: TGTGCCAGCACTGGACAGGGGCGAACCTACAATGAGCAGTTCTTC; CDR3 protein: CASTGQGRTYNEQFF
J gene: TRBJ1-5; clone size: few; D gene: TRBD1; V gene: TRBV28; CDR3 DNA: TGTGCCAGCAGAGGACAGGGGGAACTCAATCAGCCCCAGCATTTT; CDR3 protein: CASRGQGELNQPQHF
J gene: TRBJ1-2; clone size: many; D gene: TRBD1; V gene: TRBV15; CDR3 DNA: TGTGCCACCAGCAGATCCCGACAGGGTTCCATCTATGGCTACACCTTC; CDR3 protein: CATSRSRQGSIYGYTF
J gene: TRBJ2-2; clone size: few; D gene: TRBD2; V gene: TRBV6-5; CDR3 DNA: TGTGCCAGCAGTTACGGACTAGAGGCCACCGGGGAGCTGTTTTTT; CDR3 protein: CASSYGLEATGELFF
J gene: TRBJ2-6; clone size: many; D gene: .; V gene: TRBV9; CDR3 DNA: TGTGCCAGCAGCTCTGGGGCCAACGTCCTGACTTTC; CDR3 protein: CASSSGANVLTF
J gene: TRBJ2-1; clone size: few; D gene: .; V gene: TRBV28; CDR3 DNA: TGTGCCAGCAGCACACCGGGCGGGCCCCAGAATGAGCAGTTCTTC; CDR3 protein: CASSTPGGPQNEQFF
J gene: TRBJ2-3; clone size: .; D gene: TRBD2; V gene: TRBV29-1; CDR3 DNA: TGCAGCGTCGAGCTAGCGGTCACAGATACGCAGTATTTT; CDR3 protein: CSVELAVTDTQYF
J gene: TRBJ2-3; clone size: .; D gene: .; V gene: TRBV7-3; CDR3 DNA: TGTGCCAGCAGCTCGGCCAACACAGATACGCAGTATTTT; CDR3 protein: CASSSANTDTQYF
J gene: TRBJ2-7; clone size: .; D gene: TRBD2; V gene: TRBV11-3; CDR3 DNA: TGTGCCAGCAGCTTCCGGGAGGGCTTACCGGAGCAGTACTTC; CDR3 protein: CASSFREGLPEQYF
J gene: TRBJ2-7; clone size: .; D gene: TRBD2; V gene: TRBV9; CDR3 DNA: TGTGCCAGCAGCGTAGGTAGTAGCGGGAGTACCTACGAGCAGTACTTC; CDR3 protein: CASSVGSSGSTYEQYF
J gene: TRBJ2-3; clone size: .; D gene: TRBD1; V gene: TRBV28; CDR3 DNA: TGTGCCAGCAGTTTACGACAGGGGTTAGCAGATACGCAGTATTTT; CDR3 protein: CASSLRQGLADTQYF
J gene: TRBJ1-2; clone size: .; D gene: .; V gene: TRBV7-9; CDR3 DNA: TGTGCCAGCAGCTGGGACAACTATGGCTACACCTTC; CDR3 protein: CASSWDNYGYTF
J gene: TRBJ2-7; clone size: .; D gene: TRBD2; V gene: TRBV9; CDR3 DNA: TGTGCCAGCAGCGTCGGCGTGACTAGCGGGACGTACGAGCAGTACTTC; CDR3 protein: CASSVGVTSGTYEQYF
J gene: TRBJ2-1; clone size: many; D gene: TRBD2; V gene: TRBV27; CDR3 DNA: TGTGCCAGCAGCGTGGGGGCTAGCGGGATGAATGAGCAGTTCTTC; CDR3 protein: CASSVGASGMNEQFF
J gene: TRBJ1-6; clone size: few; D gene: TRBD1; V gene: TRBV12-3/TRBV12-4; CDR3 DNA: TGTGCCAGCAGTCCGTCGACAGGGTTTAATTCACCCCTCCACTTT; CDR3 protein: CASSPSTGFNSPLHF
J gene: TRBJ2-3; clone size: many; D gene: .; V gene: TRBV9; CDR3 DNA: TGTGCCAGCAGCGTTCAGTTCTACAGCACAGATACGCAGTATTTT; CDR3 protein: CASSVQFYSTDTQYF
J gene: TRBJ2-2; clone size: .; D gene: TRBD2; V gene: TRBV7-8; CDR3 DNA: TGTGCCAGCAGCCCACGCGGGAGGGGCACCGGGGAGCTGTTTTTT; CDR3 protein: CASSPRGRGTGELFF
J gene: TRBJ2-3; clone size: .; D gene: TRBD2; V gene: TRBV3-1; CDR3 DNA: TGTGCCAGCAGCCCTAGCGGGAGGGCTGCAGATACGCAGTATTTT; CDR3 protein: CASSPSGRAADTQYF
J gene: TRBJ2-1; clone size: many; D gene: TRBD2; V gene: TRBV12-3/TRBV12-4; CDR3 DNA: TGTGCCAGCAGTATAGCCGGGGCAGGGAGGGTCTTC; CDR3 protein: CASSIAGAGRVF
J gene: TRBJ2-1; clone size: .; D gene: .; V gene: TRBV2; CDR3 DNA: TGTGCCAGCAGGGTAGACAGGCCACTAGCCCGGAATGAGCAGTTCTTC; CDR3 protein: CASRVDRPLARNEQFF
J gene: TRBJ2-4; clone size: .; D gene: TRBD2; V gene: TRBV15; CDR3 DNA: TGTGCCACCAGCGAGAGATGGGGGGGATCTATAGCCAAAAACATTCAGTACTTC; CDR3 protein: CATSERWGGSIAKNIQYF
J gene: TRBJ1-5; clone size: medium-sized; D gene: .; V gene: TRBV27; CDR3 DNA: TGTGCCAGCAGTCCCACGACAGGCAGTCAGCCCCAGCATTTT; CDR3 protein: CASSPTTGSQPQHF
J gene: TRBJ2-1; clone size: many; D gene: TRBD2; V gene: TRBV6-5; CDR3 DNA: TGTGCCAGCAGTTACTCGAGGACGGGACTAGCTCTAGGGGATGAGCAGTTCTTC; CDR3 protein: CASSYSRTGLALGDEQFF
J gene: TRBJ2-1; clone size: many; D gene: .; V gene: TRBV5-1; CDR3 DNA: TGCGCCAGCAGCTTTGACTCCTACAGTGAGCAGTTCTTC; CDR3 protein: CASSFDSYSEQFF
J gene: TRBJ2-1; clone size: many; D gene: TRBD2; V gene: TRBV5-8; CDR3 DNA: TGTGCCAGCAGCTTCCGCCGACTAGCGGGAGAGGGTGAGCAGTTCTTC; CDR3 protein: CASSFRRLAGEGEQFF
J gene: TRBJ2-1; clone size: .; D gene: TRBD2; V gene: TRBV12-3/TRBV12-4; CDR3 DNA: TGTGCCAGCAGTTTGGCCGGACTAGCGGGGGACAATGAGCAGTTCTTC; CDR3 protein: CASSLAGLAGDNEQFF
J gene: TRBJ1-5; clone size: many; D gene: .; V gene: TRBV5-8; CDR3 DNA: TGTGCCAGCAGCTTGGCTTTGAATGGGGGCTGGGGTCAGCCCCAGCATTTT; CDR3 protein: CASSLALNGGWGQPQHF
J gene: TRBJ1-3; clone size: .; D gene: TRBD1; V gene: TRBV27; CDR3 DNA: TGTGCCAGCAATGAGGGACAGCTCTCTGGAAACACCATATATTTT; CDR3 protein: CASNEGQLSGNTIYF
J gene: TRBJ1-5; clone size: few; D gene: TRBD1; V gene: TRBV20-1; CDR3 DNA: TGCAGTGCCCACGACAGGGCCGGAGGTCAGCCCCAGCATTTT; CDR3 protein: CSAHDRAGGQPQHF
J gene: TRBJ2-3; clone size: many; D gene: TRBD1; V gene: TRBV6-5; CDR3 DNA: TGTGCCAGCAGTTACGGGACAGGGACCACAGATACGCAGTATTTT; CDR3 protein: CASSYGTGTTDTQYF
J gene: TRBJ2-1; clone size: .; D gene: TRBD1; V gene: TRBV24-1; CDR3 DNA: TGTGCCACCAGTGATTCTGAACAGGGGCGCACCTACAATGAGCAGTTCTTC; CDR3 protein: CATSDSEQGRTYNEQFF
J gene: TRBJ2-3; clone size: .; D gene: .; V gene: TRBV14; CDR3 DNA: TGTGCCAGCAGCCACCTAGGGGACACAGATACGCAGTATTTT; CDR3 protein: CASSHLGDTDTQYF
J gene: TRBJ2-2; clone size: .; D gene: .; V gene: TRBV29-1; CDR3 DNA: .; CDR3 protein: CSASAHTGELFFF
J gene: TRBJ1-1; clone size: .; D gene: .; V gene: TRBV18; CDR3 DNA: TGTGCCAGCTCACCATCGACGACATCTGAAGCTTTCTTT; CDR3 protein: CASSPSTTSEAFF
J gene: TRBJ1-5; clone size: medium-sized; D gene: .; V gene: TRBV4-2; CDR3 DNA: TGTGCCAGCAGCCAAGGAGACAATCAGCCCCAGCATTTT; CDR3 protein: CASSQGDNQPQHF
J gene: TRBJ1-5; clone size: many; D gene: .; V gene: TRBV5-1; CDR3 DNA: TGCGCCAGCAGCCCCCAGCCTTTACAGCCCCAGCATTTT; CDR3 protein: CASSPQPLQPQHF